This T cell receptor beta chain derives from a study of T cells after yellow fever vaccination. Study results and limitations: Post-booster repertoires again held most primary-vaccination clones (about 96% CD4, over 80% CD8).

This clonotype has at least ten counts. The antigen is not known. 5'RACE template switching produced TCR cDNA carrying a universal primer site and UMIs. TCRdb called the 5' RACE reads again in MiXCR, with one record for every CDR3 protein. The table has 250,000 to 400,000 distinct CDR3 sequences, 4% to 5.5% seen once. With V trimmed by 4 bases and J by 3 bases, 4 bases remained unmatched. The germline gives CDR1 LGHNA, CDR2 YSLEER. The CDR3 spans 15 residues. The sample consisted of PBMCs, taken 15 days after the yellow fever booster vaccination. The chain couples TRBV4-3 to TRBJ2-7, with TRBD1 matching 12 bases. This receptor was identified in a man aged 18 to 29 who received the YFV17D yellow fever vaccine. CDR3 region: CASSPGQGASYEQYF. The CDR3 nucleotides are TGCGCCAGCAGCCCGGGACAGGGGGCTAGCTACGAGCAGTACTTC.